These T cell receptor beta chains were read from a single sample in a study of blood T cell repertoires in COVID-19. Profiling relied on immunoSEQ multiplex PCR, and the TCRdb table lists in-frame clones only, not all of them. The profile shows about 670,000 clones, 85% to 90% of them singletons. The sequencing input was peripheral blood. Every receptor here comes from a woman younger than 35 with acute or convalescent COVID-19. The CDR3 runs from the conserved cysteine through the conserved F or W. The order of the fields is clone size, V gene, J gene, D gene, CDR3 protein, CDR3 DNA. A D gene is named only where the DNA matches it firmly. Where a row states a size, it is once, few, many or the class of an expanded clone; other rows omit it.

clone size: .
V gene: TRBV25-1
J gene: TRBJ2-4
D gene: TRBD1
CDR3 protein: CASSEDEGAAKNIQYF
CDR3 DNA: TGTGCCAGCAGTGAAGACGAGGGGGCGGCCAAAAACATTCAGTACTTC

clone size: few
V gene: TRBV3-1/TRBV3-2
J gene: TRBJ2-3
D gene: .
CDR3 protein: CASSQTSHRAQYF
CDR3 DNA: TGTGCCAGCAGCCAAACTTCCCACAGGGCGCAGTATTTT

clone size: .
V gene: TRBV5-5
J gene: TRBJ2-5
D gene: TRBD1
CDR3 protein: CASSQGQGAWETQYF
CDR3 DNA: TGTGCCAGCAGCCAGGGACAGGGGGCTTGGGAGACCCAGTACTTC

clone size: .
V gene: TRBV9
J gene: TRBJ2-7
D gene: .
CDR3 protein: CASSVTGSNEQYF
CDR3 DNA: TGTGCCAGCAGCGTAACAGGTTCGAACGAGCAGTACTTC

clone size: .
V gene: TRBV9
J gene: TRBJ2-3
D gene: TRBD2
CDR3 protein: CASSAPVRGGDHTQYF
CDR3 DNA: TGTGCCAGCAGCGCCCCGGTTCGGGGGGGGGATCATACGCAGTATTTT

clone size: .
V gene: TRBV5-4
J gene: TRBJ1-1
D gene: .
CDR3 protein: CASSLAQGTEAFF
CDR3 DNA: TGTGCCAGCAGCTTGGCCCAGGGCACTGAAGCTTTCTTT

clone size: .
V gene: TRBV9
J gene: TRBJ2-7
D gene: .
CDR3 protein: CASSGDIAYEQYF
CDR3 DNA: TGTGCCAGCAGCGGGGACATCGCCTACGAGCAGTACTTC

clone size: .
V gene: TRBV2
J gene: TRBJ2-7
D gene: TRBD1
CDR3 protein: CASSPGGTGVGEQYF
CDR3 DNA: TGTGCCAGCAGCCCGGGAGGGACAGGGGTTGGCGAGCAGTACTTC

clone size: .
V gene: TRBV11-2
J gene: TRBJ1-2
D gene: TRBD1
CDR3 protein: CASSFDRGGYTF
CDR3 DNA: TGTGCCAGCAGCTTCGACAGGGGTGGCTACACCTTC

clone size: .
V gene: TRBV9
J gene: TRBJ1-5
D gene: .
CDR3 protein: CASSVGQFNQPQHF
CDR3 DNA: TGTGCCAGCAGCGTAGGCCAGTTTAATCAGCCCCAGCATTTT